The 23 T cell receptor beta chains listed next were all sequenced from one sample in a study of CD8 T cells in Susac syndrome. RNA was extracted with the RNeasy kit, and a quantity of roughly 0.5 to 1 ug was reverse transcribed using random hexamers. TCRdb processed the immunoSEQ multiplex PCR reads anew with MiXCR; each CDR3 protein has one entry. The sample carries roughly 120,000 distinct CDR3 sequences, roughly 94% recorded once. The sample was CD4+ T cells from PBMCs. The source of these receptors is a human donor with multiple sclerosis.

The genes are TRBV5-6 and TRBJ1-6; no definite D call. This CDR3 is built from 15 residues. Per the germline V gene, CDR1 is SGHDT and CDR2 is YYEEEE. The V end lost 5 bases, the J end lost 9 bases, and 18 bases lay between the germline ends. The CDR3 is CASSLAGGNFSPLHF. The CDR3 region has the DNA TGTGCCAGCAGTCTCGCAGGTGGGAATTTTTCACCCCTCCACTTT.

The rearrangement uses TRBV6-5 and TRBJ2-5; 7 bases line up with TRBD2. CDR3 length: 15 amino acids. CDR1 and CDR2 from the germline V gene are MNHEY and SVGAGI. V lost 5 bases to trimming and J lost 5 bases; unmatched junction nucleotides: 11. CDR3 region: CASSTAVRGGETQYF. DNA for the CDR3: TGTGCCAGCAGTACGGCCGTGAGGGGAGGGGAGACCCAGTACTTC.

The chain links TRBV6-2 or TRBV6-3 to TRBJ1-5; no clear D gene. The CDR3 is 15 residues long. Trimming took off 7 bases at V and 5 bases at J, with 18 bases between the two ends. Germline assignment: CDR1 MNHEY and CDR2 SVGEGT. The CDR3 loop reads CASTPTTHIHQPQHF. DNA of the CDR3: TGTGCCAGCACCCCGACTACCCACATCCATCAGCCCCAGCATTTT.

The V gene is TRBV30, the J gene TRBJ1-1; 10 nucleotides line up with TRBD1. The V gene end was trimmed by 4 bases and the J gene end by 3 bases; junction bases not matched to a gene: 11. The CDR3 spans 16 residues. CDR1 and CDR2 (germline): GTSNPN, SVGIG (reference sequence). CDR3 nucleotide sequence: TGTGCCTGGAACCGACAGGGGGCGCACATGGACACTGAAGCTTTCTTT. Translated, it gives CAWNRQGAHMDTEAFF.

The table lists this clonotype with a count of one. This sequence joins TRBV6-2 or TRBV6-3 and TRBJ1-2; no clear D gene. The CDR3 runs 15 residues. Per germline, CDR1 MNHEY and CDR2 SVGEGT. V was pared by 8 bases and J by 4 bases, with 20 bases between. The CDR3 nucleotides are TGTGCCAGCGGAATCGGGTCGGCTTGGGGCTATGGCTACACCTTC. This sequence encodes CASGIGSAWGYGYTF.

The chain couples TRBV4-3 to TRBJ2-3, with 8 bases aligning to TRBD2. Germline V gene lookup returns CDR1 LGHNA and CDR2 YSLEER. CDR3 length: 19 residues. With 3 bases clipped from V and 4 bases from J, the junction kept 18 bases outside the gene matches. The CDR3 protein is CASSHEVSALAGGADTQYF. The CDR3 region has the DNA TGCGCCAGCAGCCATGAAGTTAGCGCCCTCGCGGGGGGTGCAGATACGCAGTATTTT.

The rearrangement uses TRBV29-1 and TRBJ1-1; D is uncertain. Trimming shortened V by 5 bases and J by 4 bases, and 14 bases separated the two germline ends. In germline, CDR1 is SQVTM, CDR2 ANQGSEA. The CDR3 is 13 residues long. For the CDR3, the DNA is TGCAGCGTTACCTGGGTGATAGGCACTGAAGCTTTCTTT. Translation: CSVTWVIGTEAFF. Supplemented by reference TRBV29-1 and TRBJ1-1, the full variable domain reads SAVISQKPSRDICQRGTSLTIQCQVDSQVTMMFWYRQQPGQSLTLIATANQGSEATYESGFVIDKFPISRPNLTFSTLTVSNMSPEDSSIYLCSVTWVIGTEAFFGQGTRLTVV.

The rearrangement joins TRBV5-4 to TRBJ2-6; 8 nucleotides align to TRBD1. From germline, CDR1 is SGHNT and CDR2 YYREEE (reference sequence). V shed 3 bases and J 0 bases; nucleotides not matched to a gene: 8. The CDR3 has 18 residues. Here the CDR3 reads CASSSMDRALSGANVLTF. The CDR3, as DNA: TGTGCCAGCAGCTCGATGGACAGGGCCCTCTCTGGGGCCAACGTCCTGACTTTC.

The CDR3 DNA reads as TGTGCCAGCAGCCAAGATAGTCTGGGACAGGGAGGCACAGATACGCAGTATTTT. Residues: CASSQDSLGQGGTDTQYF. This chain joins TRBV4-2 and TRBJ2-3; 9 nucleotides agree with TRBD1. This CDR3 comprises 18 residues. After removal of 0 bases from V and 1 base from J, the junction contained 8 bases not matched to a gene. Germline V gene sequence: CDR1 LGHNA, CDR2 YNFKEQ.

This clonotype showed up just a few times. The V and J genes are TRBV19 and TRBJ2-7; TRBD2 is a possible D gene (5 bases). Germline CDR1 reads LNHDA; CDR2 reads SQIVND (reference sequence). V was shortened by 6 bases and J by 2 bases, with 8 bases between the two germline ends. This CDR3 region has 12 residues. CDR3 sequence (DNA): TGTGCCAGTAGCGGGCGGGCCTACGAGCAGTACTTC. Translating gives CASSGRAYEQYF.

The chain employs TRBV12-3 or TRBV12-4 and TRBJ1-1; 7 bases map to TRBD1. The CDR3 length is 13 residues. V shed 8 bases, J shed 9 bases, and the junction held 12 bases outside the gene matches. CDR3 bases: TGTGCCAGCGCCGCCGGGACAGCGAATAAAGCTTTCTTT. Protein sequence: CASAAGTANKAFF.

The rearrangement joins TRBV20-1 to TRBJ2-1; TRBD2 is a possible D gene (6 bases). V was trimmed by 7 bases and J by 4 bases, leaving 14 bases between them. Germline values: CDR1 DFQATT, CDR2 SNEGSKA (reference sequence). The CDR3 has 13 amino acids. The CDR3 coding sequence is TGCAGTGTCATTCCCGGAGGGTACAATGAGCAGTTCTTC. Its protein is CSVIPGGYNEQFF.

V and J are TRBV19 and TRBJ1-2; no definite D call. The V end lost 5 bases, the J end lost 0 bases, and 10 bases lay between the germline ends. CDR3 length equals 14 residues. CDR1 is LNHDA and CDR2 is SQIVND in the germline V gene (reference sequence). For the CDR3, the DNA is TGTGCCAGTAGTCTGGCGGGTACTAACTATGGCTACACCTTC. Its translation is CASSLAGTNYGYTF.

V is TRBV14 and J is TRBJ2-3; 11 bases align to TRBD2. CDR3 length equals 18 residues. The ends lost 0 bases at V and 3 bases at J; junction bases unmatched: 8. Germline-derived CDR1 and CDR2 are SGHDN and FVKESK. The DNA of the CDR3 is TGTGCCAGCAGCCAAGAACGGCGGGGACTAGCGGTAACAGATACGCAGTATTTT. It translates to CASSQERRGLAVTDTQYF.

This chain connects TRBV5-1 to TRBJ2-7; D is possibly TRBD2 (6 bases). This CDR3 region has 14 residues. Between the trimmed V and J ends, which lost 4 bases and 1 base, there was a span of 12 bases. The germline gives CDR1 SGHRS, CDR2 YFSETQ. The CDR3 is CASSPEGNSYEQYF. The CDR3 DNA sequence: TGCGCCAGCAGCCCGGAGGGGAATTCCTACGAGCAGTACTTC.

The chain has TRBV6-5 and TRBJ1-3, with 7 bases fitting TRBD1. CDR3 length: 14 residues. From germline, CDR1 is MNHEY and CDR2 SVGAGI. V was clipped by 2 bases and J by 4 bases; unmatched bases: 2. This CDR3 is CASSYKTGGNTIYF. As DNA, the CDR3 is TGTGCCAGCAGTTACAAGACAGGGGGAAACACCATATATTTT.

V and J are TRBV12-3 or TRBV12-4 and TRBJ2-1, with 10 bases that match TRBD2. With V trimmed by 3 bases and J by 11 bases, 7 bases remained unmatched. The CDR3 covers 14 residues. CDR3 DNA sequence: TGTGCCAGCAGTTTGGGGCTAGCGGGAGCCCAGCAGTTCTTC. Translating it yields CASSLGLAGAQQFF.

This chain joins TRBV30 and TRBJ1-2, with D possibly being TRBD1 (5 bases). The CDR3 is made up of 14 amino acids. V was trimmed by 0 bases and J by 7 bases, leaving 15 bases between them. Germline assignment: CDR1 GTSNPN and CDR2 SVGIG (reference sequence). CDR3: CAWSVPGRATGYTF. The CDR3 nucleotides are TGTGCCTGGAGTGTACCGGGCAGGGCGACTGGCTACACCTTC.

The rearrangement uses TRBV3-1 and TRBJ1-2, with no clear D. Germline assignment: CDR1 LGHDT and CDR2 YNNKEL (reference sequence). The CDR3 is 13 residues long. V dropped 4 bases and J dropped 8 bases, with 14 bases sitting between them. The CDR3 region is CASSLAPRGGYTF. CDR3 nucleotides: TGTGCCAGCAGCCTCGCTCCACGGGGAGGCTACACCTTC.

The chain has TRBV19 and TRBJ2-1; TRBD2 agrees at 8 bases. V lost 5 bases and J lost 0; bases outside the gene matches: 9. The CDR3 runs 17 residues. Germline-derived CDR1 and CDR2 are LNHDA and SQIVND (reference sequence). This CDR3 is CASSPLSGMSSYNEQFF. For the CDR3, the DNA is TGTGCCAGTAGTCCTCTTAGCGGGATGAGCTCCTACAATGAGCAGTTCTTC.

The chain joins TRBV10-3 to TRBJ2-6; tentatively, D is TRBD2 (6 bases). V shed 9 bases and J shed 2 bases, with 8 bases lying between them. CDR1 and CDR2 (germline): ENHRY, SYGVKD. The CDR3 covers 13 residues. The CDR3 nucleotides read TGTGCCATACTAGCCGCTGGGGCCAACGTCCTGACTTTC. Translating it yields CAILAAGANVLTF.

This rearrangement joins TRBV5-6 to TRBJ2-5, with TRBD2 identical over 9 bases. Germline assignment: CDR1 SGHDT and CDR2 YYEEEE. The CDR3 consists of 15 residues. V lost 4 bases, J lost 1 base, and 5 bases stayed unmatched. CDR3 sequence (DNA): TGTGCCAGCAGCATGGCGGGGGGGTCCCAAGAGACCCAGTACTTC. Translated: CASSMAGGSQETQYF. Looking up the rest from reference TRBV5-6 and TRBJ2-5 gives the full variable domain: DAGVTQSPTHLIKTRGQQVTLRCSPKSGHDTVSWYQQALGQGPQFIFQYYEEEERQRGNFPDRFSGHQFPNYSSELNVNALLLGDSALYLCASSMAGGSQETQYFGPGTRLLVL.

The J gene is TRBJ1-1, the V gene TRBV11-2; the D gene is possibly TRBD1 (5 bases). The V end lost 0 bases, the J end lost 2 bases, and 7 bases lay between the germline ends. Germline loops: CDR1 SGHAT, CDR2 FQNNGV. There are 14 residues in the CDR3. This CDR3 is CASSLDTGNTEAFF. CDR3 nucleotide sequence: TGTGCCAGCAGCTTAGATACAGGTAACACTGAAGCTTTCTTT.